These 5 T cell receptor beta chains share one sample of origin, sequenced in a study of blood T cell repertoires in COVID-19. Method: immunoSEQ multiplex PCR; TCRdb's copy keeps in-frame clones and lacks some. The sample holds about 170,000 clones, about nine tenths seen once. Sequenced input: peripheral blood. Receptor source: a man aged 65-85 years with acute or convalescent COVID-19.

The chain links TRBV3-1 (or the pseudogene TRBV3-2) to TRBJ2-4, with a possible D match to TRBD2 (6 bases). CDR1 is LGHDT and CDR2 is YNNKEL in the germline V gene (reference sequence). The CDR3 extends over 12 amino acids. V lost 2 bases and J 9 bases, leaving 8 bases between the germline ends. In DNA form, the CDR3 reads TGTGCCAGCAGCCAACGGGGGACCATTCAGTACTTC. It translates to CASSQRGTIQYF.

The rearrangement joins TRBV4-2 to TRBJ1-6; 11 bases align to TRBD1. Germline V gives CDR1 LGHNA, CDR2 YNFKEQ. The CDR3 has 16 residues. V was clipped by 2 bases and J by 10 bases; unmatched bases: 7. The CDR3 sequence: CASSQWTGGSDSPLHF. The DNA of the CDR3 is TGTGCCAGCAGCCAATGGACAGGGGGCTCAGACTCACCCCTCCACTTT.

As for this clone: This specimen includes other DNA sequences encoding the same CDR3. V gene TRBV7-3 combines with J gene TRBJ2-3; maybe TRBD1 (5 bases). Per germline, CDR1 SGHTA and CDR2 FQGTGA. This CDR3 region has 12 residues. Trimming left V 3 bases short and J 5 bases short, with 6 bases between. The CDR3 sequence: CASSLQGDTQYF. The CDR3 DNA reads TGTGCCAGCAGCTTGCAGGGAGATACGCAGTATTTT.

The genes are TRBV14 and TRBJ1-2; D unclear. V shed 5 bases and J shed 5 bases, with 15 bases lying between them. The CDR3 extends over 14 amino acids. Germline CDR1 is SGHDN and CDR2 is FVKESK. CDR3 protein: CASSRLEHRYGYTF. CDR3 DNA: TGTGCCAGCAGCAGACTCGAGCATCGATATGGCTACACCTTC.

The chain joins TRBV7-9 to TRBJ1-1; tentatively, D is TRBD1 (5 bases). In germline, CDR1 is SEHNR, CDR2 FQNEAQ (reference sequence). V dropped 5 bases and J dropped 5 bases, with 18 bases sitting between them. CDR3 size: 15 residues. The chain's CDR3 is CASSVQGAVDTEAFF. CDR3 coding DNA: TGTGCCAGCAGCGTCCAGGGTGCTGTGGATACTGAAGCTTTCTTT.